The entry below describes one TCR beta chain. The antigen remains unidentified. The data are from a study of T cell responses to AZD1222 COVID-19 vaccine. General observations from the study: Reportedly, nearly half of unique spike TCRs recognized epitopes outside B.1.351/B.1.1.7 mutations.

The data were produced by immunoSEQ multiplex PCR, yet TCRdb's version contains in-frame clones alone and is incomplete. This sample has 90,000 to 120,000 clones; 70% to 90% occur once, and the top ten carry about 5%. The clonotype originates from an adult who received the AZD1222 COVID-19 vaccine. The source material was peripheral blood, sampled 28 days after the second AZD1222 dose.

In DNA form, the CDR3 reads TGTGCCAGCAGCTTATCAGTCTCGGCGAACACTGAAGCTTTCTTT. Residues: CASSLSVSANTEAFF. The chain carries TRBV11-2 and TRBJ1-1; the D is unclear. CDR1 is SGHAT and CDR2 is FQNNGV in the germline V gene. The V and J ends lost 2 bases and 1 base respectively, with 11 bases between them. The CDR3 sequence is 15 residues long.